Sequencing of this T cell receptor beta chain was carried out in a study of human T cells and chemical hapten exposure. Study-wide results and limits: Compared to controls, expanded TCRs made significantly more large clusters of similar CDR3s.

Time point denoted: pre-sensitization, week 0. Noted treatment: therapeutic diphenylcyclopropenone sensitization with weekly scalp DPC. This CDR3 spans 16 amino acids. CDR1 and CDR2 from the germline V gene are DFQATT and SNEGSKA (reference sequence). J was trimmed by 5 bases and V by 1 base; bases with no gene match: 10. There are a few counts of this clonotype. The antigen is undetermined. The authors' processing: Individual samples carried between 23,224 and 690,600 TCRs, with 85,000 to 100,000 as the median. TCRdb redid the calling of the RACE reads with MiXCR, one entry per CDR3 protein. The V and J calls come from TCRdb's annotation, not from the publication. The sample includes some 200,000 distinct CDR3 sequences, 25% to 30% of them seen just once.

The receptor was isolated from a woman in her thirties with alopecia areata. Some clones in this sample may be carry-over from other donors' samples. This specimen was whole blood, taken in connection with sensitization to the hapten diphenylcyclopropenone (DPC). V usage is TRBV20-1 and J usage is TRBJ2-1; 8 bases are shared with TRBD2. In DNA, the CDR3 is TGCAGTGCTAGAGTATTTGGGCTAGCGGGCGACAATGAGCAGTTCTTC. This sequence encodes CSARVFGLAGDNEQFF.